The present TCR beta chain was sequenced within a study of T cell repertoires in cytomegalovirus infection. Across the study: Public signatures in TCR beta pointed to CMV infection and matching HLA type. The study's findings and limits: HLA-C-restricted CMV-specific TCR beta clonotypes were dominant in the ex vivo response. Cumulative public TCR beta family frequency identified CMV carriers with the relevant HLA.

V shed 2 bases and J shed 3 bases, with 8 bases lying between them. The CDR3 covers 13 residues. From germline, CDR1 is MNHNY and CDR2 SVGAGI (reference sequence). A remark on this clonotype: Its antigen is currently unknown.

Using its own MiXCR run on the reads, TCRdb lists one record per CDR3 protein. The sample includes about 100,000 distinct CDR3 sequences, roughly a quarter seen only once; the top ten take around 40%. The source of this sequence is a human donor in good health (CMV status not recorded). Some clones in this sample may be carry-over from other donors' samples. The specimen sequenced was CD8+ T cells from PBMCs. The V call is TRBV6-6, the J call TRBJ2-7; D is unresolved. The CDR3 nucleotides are TGTGCCAGCAGTTACGAGGTAGGCTACGAGCAGTACTTC. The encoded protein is CASSYEVGYEQYF.